This T cell receptor beta chain was retrieved from a study of shared clonotypes between healthy human individuals. The V and J ends lost 5 bases and 16 bases respectively, with 15 bases between them. The germline CDR1 and CDR2 sequences are SGHNT and YENEEA. The CDR3 runs to 11 residues. Data came from immunoSEQ multiplex PCR; TCRdb stores just in-frame clones and leaves some out. The table has over a million clones, roughly 95% seen once. In the CD4+ fraction, cells were divided into CD45RA+ naive and CD45RA-negative memory subsets. The sample comprised naive CD4+ T cells sorted from blood. Sample subset: CD45RA+ positively selected. The sequence was obtained from a man in his thirties or forties in good health. This chain uses TRBV11-3 with TRBJ2-1, with D tentatively TRBD1 (6 bases). The CDR3 protein is CASSIPGQRFF. The CDR3 DNA follows: TGTGCCAGCAGCATCCCGGGACAAAGATTCTTC.